Sequencing of this T cell receptor beta chain was carried out in a study of early stage breast cancer tumors. General study results and limits: Tumors had around 2.4-fold higher T cell density than normal breast. Comparing each tissue with blood distinguished tumor from normal in 14 of 16 patients.

Repertoires were generated with immunoSEQ multiplex PCR, while TCRdb's copy carries only in-frame clones and drops some. Found here are roughly 30,000 clones, approximately 84% of them singletons; the top ten hold roughly 10%. Concerning this clone: Its matching antigen is unknown.

The sequence came from a person aged 50 to 59 with breast cancer. Specimen: blood.

The CDR3 sequence is CASSYTGTGGNTIYF. The CDR3 DNA reads as TGTGCCAGCAGTTACACCGGGACAGGGGGCAACACCATATATTTT. The chain has TRBV6-6 and TRBJ1-3; 12 nucleotides match TRBD1. J lost 7 bases, V lost 2 bases, and 3 bases had no gene match. The germline V gene encodes CDR1 MNHNY and CDR2 SVGAGI (reference sequence). The CDR3 consists of 15 residues.